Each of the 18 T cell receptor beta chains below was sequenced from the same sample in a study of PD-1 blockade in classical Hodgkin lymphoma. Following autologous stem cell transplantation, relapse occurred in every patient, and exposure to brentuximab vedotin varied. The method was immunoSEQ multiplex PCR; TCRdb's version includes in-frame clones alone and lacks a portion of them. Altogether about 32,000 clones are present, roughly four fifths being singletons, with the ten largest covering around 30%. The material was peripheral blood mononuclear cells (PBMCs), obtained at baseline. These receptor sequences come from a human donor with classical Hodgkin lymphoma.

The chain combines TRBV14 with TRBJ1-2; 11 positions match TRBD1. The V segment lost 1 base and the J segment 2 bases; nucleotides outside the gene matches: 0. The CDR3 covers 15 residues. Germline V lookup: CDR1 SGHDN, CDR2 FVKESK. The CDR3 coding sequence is TGTGCCAGCAGCCAAGGGGACAGGGGGAACTATGGCTACACCTTC. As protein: CASSQGDRGNYGYTF. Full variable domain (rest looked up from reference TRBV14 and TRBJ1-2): EAGVTQFPSHSVIEKGQTVTLRCDPISGHDNLYWYRRVMGKEIKFLLHFVKESKQDESGMPNNRFLAERTGGTYSTLKVQPAELEDSGVYFCASSQGDRGNYGYTFGSGTRLTVV.

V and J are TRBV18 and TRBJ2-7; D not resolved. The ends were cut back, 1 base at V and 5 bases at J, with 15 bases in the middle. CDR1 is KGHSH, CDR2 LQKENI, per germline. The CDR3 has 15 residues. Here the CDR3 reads CASSPLTDAPNEQYF. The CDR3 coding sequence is TGTGCCAGCTCACCACTCACGGACGCCCCGAACGAGCAGTACTTC. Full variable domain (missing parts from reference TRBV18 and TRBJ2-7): NAGVMQNPRHLVRRRGQEARLRCSPMKGHSHVYWYRQLPEEGLKFMVYLQKENIIDESGMPKERFSAEFPKEGPSILRIQQVVRGDSAAYFCASSPLTDAPNEQYFGPGTRLTVT.

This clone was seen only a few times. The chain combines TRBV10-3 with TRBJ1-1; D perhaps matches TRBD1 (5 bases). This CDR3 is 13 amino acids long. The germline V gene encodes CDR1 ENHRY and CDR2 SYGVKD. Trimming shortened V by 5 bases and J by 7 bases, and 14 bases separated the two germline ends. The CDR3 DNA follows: TGTGCCATCAGTCCATCCGGGACGGATGAAGCTTTCTTT. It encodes CAISPSGTDEAFF.

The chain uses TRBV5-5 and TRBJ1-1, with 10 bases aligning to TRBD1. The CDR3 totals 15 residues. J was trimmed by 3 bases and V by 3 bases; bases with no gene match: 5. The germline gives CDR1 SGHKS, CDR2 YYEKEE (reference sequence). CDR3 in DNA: TGTGCCAGCAGCTGGACCGGGACAGGGGACACTGAAGCTTTCTTT. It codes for CASSWTGTGDTEAFF. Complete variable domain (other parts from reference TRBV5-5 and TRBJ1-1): DAGVTQSPTHLIKTRGQQVTLRCSPISGHKSVSWYQQVLGQGPQFIFQYYEKEERGRGNFPDRFSARQFPNYSSELNVNALLLGDSALYLCASSWTGTGDTEAFFGQGTRLTVV.

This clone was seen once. CDR3 sequence: CASSPGQGAPYEQYF. In DNA, the CDR3 is TGTGCCAGCAGCCCCGGACAGGGAGCTCCCTACGAGCAGTACTTC. The V gene is TRBV14, the J gene TRBJ2-7, with 8 bases that match TRBD1. The CDR3 is 15 residues long. Trimming cost V 4 bases and J 2 bases; bases outside gene matches: 7. Germline values: CDR1 SGHDN, CDR2 FVKESK.

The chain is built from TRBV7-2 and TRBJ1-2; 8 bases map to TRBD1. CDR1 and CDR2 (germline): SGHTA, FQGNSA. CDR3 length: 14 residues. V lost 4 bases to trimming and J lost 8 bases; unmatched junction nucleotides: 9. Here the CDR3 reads CASSSQGAASGYTF. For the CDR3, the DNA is TGTGCCAGCAGCTCGCAGGGGGCCGCGAGCGGCTACACCTTC.

CDR3 sequence: CASSQIGNGGQFTDTQYF. The CDR3 DNA follows: TGTGCCAGCAGCCAAATAGGGAACGGGGGACAATTCACAGATACGCAGTATTTT. The chain carries TRBV4-2 and TRBJ2-3; D could derive from TRBD1 or TRBD2 (6 bases each). Germline-derived CDR1 and CDR2 are LGHNA and YNFKEQ. The CDR3 has 18 residues. V was pared by 2 bases and J by 2 bases, with 20 bases between.

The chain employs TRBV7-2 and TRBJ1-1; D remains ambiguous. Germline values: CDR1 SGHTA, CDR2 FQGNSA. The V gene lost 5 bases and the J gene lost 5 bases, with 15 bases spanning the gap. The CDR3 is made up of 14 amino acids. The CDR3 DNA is TGTGCCAGCAGCCCCCGGCGGGGAGGAACTGAAGCTTTCTTT. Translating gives CASSPRRGGTEAFF.

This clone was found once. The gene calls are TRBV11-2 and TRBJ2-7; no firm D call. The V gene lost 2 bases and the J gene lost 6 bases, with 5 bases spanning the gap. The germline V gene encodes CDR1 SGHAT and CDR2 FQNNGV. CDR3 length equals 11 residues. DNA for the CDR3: TGTGCCAGCAGCTTACCCCCCGAGCAGTACTTC. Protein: CASSLPPEQYF.

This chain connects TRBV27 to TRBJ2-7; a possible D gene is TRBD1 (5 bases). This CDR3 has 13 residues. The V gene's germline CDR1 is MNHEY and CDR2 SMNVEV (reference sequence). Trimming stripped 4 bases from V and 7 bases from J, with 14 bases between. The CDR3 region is CASSSVQEGEQYF. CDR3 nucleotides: TGTGCCAGCAGTTCTGTACAGGAAGGGGAGCAGTACTTC.

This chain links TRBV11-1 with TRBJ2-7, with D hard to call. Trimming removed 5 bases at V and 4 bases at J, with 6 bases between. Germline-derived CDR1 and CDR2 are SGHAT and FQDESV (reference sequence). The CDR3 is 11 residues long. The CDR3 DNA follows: TGTGCCAGCAGCCAGAGATACGAGCAGTACTTC. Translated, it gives CASSQRYEQYF.

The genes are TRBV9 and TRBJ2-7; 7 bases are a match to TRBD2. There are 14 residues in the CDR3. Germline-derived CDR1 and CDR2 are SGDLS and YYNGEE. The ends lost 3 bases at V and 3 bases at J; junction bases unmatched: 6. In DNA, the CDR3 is TGTGCCAGCAGCGCATCGACGGGGGGCTACGAGCAGTACTTC. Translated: CASSASTGGYEQYF.

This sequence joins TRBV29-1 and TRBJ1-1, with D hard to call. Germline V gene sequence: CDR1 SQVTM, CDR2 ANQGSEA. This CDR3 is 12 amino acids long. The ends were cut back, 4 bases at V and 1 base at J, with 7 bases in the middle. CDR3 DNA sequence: TGCAGCGTTGGGCGGGAGAACACTGAAGCTTTCTTT. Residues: CSVGRENTEAFF.

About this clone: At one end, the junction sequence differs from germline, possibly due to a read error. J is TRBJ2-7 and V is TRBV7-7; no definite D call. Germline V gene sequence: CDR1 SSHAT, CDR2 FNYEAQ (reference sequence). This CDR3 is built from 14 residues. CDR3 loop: CASSSTDISGEQYF. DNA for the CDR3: TGTGCTAGCAGCTCAACCGACATCTCCGGTGAGCAGTACTTC.

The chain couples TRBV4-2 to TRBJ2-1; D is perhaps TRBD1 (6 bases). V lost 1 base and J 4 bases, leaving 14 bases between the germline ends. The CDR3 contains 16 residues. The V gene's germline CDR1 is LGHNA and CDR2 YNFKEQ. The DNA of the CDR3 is TGTGCCAGCAGCCAAGCTACCGGGACACGATACAATGAGCAGTTCTTC. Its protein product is CASSQATGTRYNEQFF.

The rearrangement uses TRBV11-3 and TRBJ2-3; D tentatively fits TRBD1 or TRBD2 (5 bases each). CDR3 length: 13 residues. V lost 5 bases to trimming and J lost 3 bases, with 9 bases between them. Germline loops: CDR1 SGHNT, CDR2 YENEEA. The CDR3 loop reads CASSPGRTDTQYF. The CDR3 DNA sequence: TGTGCCAGCAGCCCGGGGCGTACAGATACGCAGTATTTT. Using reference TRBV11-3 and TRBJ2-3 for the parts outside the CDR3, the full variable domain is EAGVVQSPRYKIIEKKQPVAFWCNPISGHNTLYWYLQNLGQGPELLIRYENEEAVDDSQLPKDRFSAERLKGVDSTLKIQPAELGDSAVYLCASSPGRTDTQYFGPGTRLTVL.

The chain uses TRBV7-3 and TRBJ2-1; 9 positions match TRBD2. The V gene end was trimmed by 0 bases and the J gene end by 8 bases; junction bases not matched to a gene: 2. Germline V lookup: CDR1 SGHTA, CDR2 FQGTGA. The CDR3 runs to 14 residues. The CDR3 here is CASSLTRGGHEQFF. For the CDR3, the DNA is TGTGCCAGCAGCTTAACGCGGGGGGGCCATGAGCAGTTCTTC.

CDR3 sequence (DNA): TGTGCCAGCAGCCCCCGACAAGGTGGTCTGCAAGAAAAACTGTTTTTT. Translating gives CASSPRQGGLQEKLFF. The rearrangement joins TRBV9 to TRBJ1-4; D ambiguous. Deletions cut 4 bases from V and 8 bases from J, with 21 bases between. Per germline, CDR1 SGDLS and CDR2 YYNGEE. This CDR3 spans 16 amino acids.